The 11 T cell receptor beta chains reported below all come from one sample, sequenced in a study of long-term antiretroviral therapy in people with HIV. At the survey level, the v3.0 immunoSEQ assay was run. Produced via immunoSEQ multiplex PCR; TCRdb's table is partial and in-frame only. The sample has over 30,000 clones, around 75% seen once; the top ten hold more than 3%. This specimen consisted of unsorted PBMCs, obtained 1.9 years after starting antiretroviral therapy. Receptors were obtained from a man aged 18 to 30 with HIV.

CDR3: CASSHRTGANTGELFF. CDR3 nucleotides: TGTGCCAGCAGCCATCGGACAGGGGCGAACACCGGGGAGCTGTTTTTT. The V and J genes are TRBV7-6 and TRBJ2-2, with 9 bases aligning to TRBD1. This CDR3 contains 16 residues. Germline V gives CDR1 SGHVS, CDR2 FNYEAQ. The junction had 4 bases not matched to a gene; V was cut back by 5 bases and J by 0 bases. Full variable domain (missing parts from reference TRBV7-6 and TRBJ2-2): GAGVSQSPRYKVTKRGQDVALRCDPISGHVSLYWYRQALGQGPEFLTYFNYEAQQDKSGLPNDRFSAERPEGSISTLTIQRTEQRDSAMYRCASSHRTGANTGELFFGEGSRLTVL.

The chain is built from TRBV19 and TRBJ1-2, with TRBD1 as a possible D gene (5 bases). V lost 7 bases and J lost 4, with 19 bases in between. Germline V gene data show CDR1 as LNHDA and CDR2 as SQIVND (reference sequence). The CDR3 has 15 amino acids. CDR3 coding DNA: TGTGCCAGTAAATCTTCCACCGGGGCTCTCTATGGCTACACCTTC. Its protein is CASKSSTGALYGYTF. Supplemented by reference TRBV19 and TRBJ1-2, the full variable domain reads DGGITQSPKYLFRKEGQNVTLSCEQNLNHDAMYWYRQDPGQGLRLIYYSQIVNDFQKGDIAEGYSVSREKKESFPLTVTSAQKNPTAFYLCASKSSTGALYGYTFGSGTRLTVV.

The CDR3 nucleotides are TGTGCCAGCAGGACAGAGGATACGCAGTATTTT. This sequence encodes CASRTEDTQYF. The chain uses TRBV6-6 and TRBJ2-3, with D possibly matching TRBD1 (5 bases). The CDR3 extends over 11 amino acids. V lost 6 bases to trimming and J lost 6 bases, with 7 bases between them. Germline lookup yields CDR1 MNHNY and CDR2 SVGAGI (reference sequence).

The rearrangement joins TRBV6-5 to TRBJ2-7; D perhaps matches TRBD1 (5 bases). The CDR3 extends over 11 amino acids. Trimming cost V 6 bases and J 7 bases, with 10 bases left between them. Germline V gene lookup returns CDR1 MNHEY and CDR2 SVGAGI. CDR3 in DNA: TGTGCCAGCAGCAATCACAGGGAGCAGTACGTC. Amino acid sequence: CASSNHREQYV.

This clone has more than one count but fewer than ten. The chain joins TRBV6-4 to TRBJ2-1; D unresolved. Germline V gene data show CDR1 as MRHNA and CDR2 as SNTAGT. The CDR3 is 14 residues long. Trimming removed 3 bases at V and 8 bases at J, with 14 bases between. CDR3 protein: CASSEDQTNDEQFF. CDR3 coding DNA: TGTGCCAGCAGTGAAGACCAAACCAATGATGAGCAGTTCTTC.

This chain uses TRBV5-4 with TRBJ2-5, with D possibly matching TRBD2 (7 bases). This CDR3 has 13 amino acids. CDR1 and CDR2 from the germline V gene are SGHNT and YYREEE (reference sequence). Trimming left V 5 bases short and J 5 bases short, with 13 bases between. CDR3: CASRRGAGETQYF. Written as DNA, the CDR3 is TGTGCCAGCAGACGGGGGGCCGGGGAGACCCAGTACTTC.

The CDR3, as DNA: TGTGCCAGCAGTGACCGAGAGCACCAGCCCCAGCATTTT. Translated, it gives CASSDREHQPQHF. The chain is built from TRBV6-1 and TRBJ1-5; D call uncertain. Trimming left V 3 bases short and J 7 bases short, with 10 bases between. This CDR3 region has 13 residues. Germline V gene lookup returns CDR1 MNHNS and CDR2 SASEGT.

The sample holds a few counts of this clone. This chain joins TRBV2 and TRBJ2-2, with TRBD1 matching 11 bases. The germline gives CDR1 SNHLY, CDR2 FYNNEI. V trimming: 4 bases; J trimming: 5 bases; junction bases outside the gene matches: 3. CDR3 size: 15 residues. As DNA, the CDR3 is TGTGCCAGCAGTGGGGGACAGGGGGTTACCGGGGAGCTGTTTTTT. Its protein is CASSGGQGVTGELFF.

This clone was found once. This chain connects TRBV30 to TRBJ1-2; 7 nucleotides match TRBD1. Germline assignment: CDR1 GTSNPN and CDR2 SVGIG (reference sequence). Trimming removed 0 bases from V and 5 bases from J; junction bases left unmatched: 9. This CDR3 is 15 amino acids long. For the CDR3, the DNA is TGTGCCTGGAGTGTAAAGGGGGCTCGGGGGTATGGCTACACCTTC. Its translation is CAWSVKGARGYGYTF.

In its sample, this clone was seen a few times. V gene TRBV6-5 combines with J gene TRBJ2-7; D gene ambiguous. Trimming took 2 bases from V and 6 from J, leaving 14 bases between them. The CDR3 runs 14 residues. Germline-derived CDR1 and CDR2 are MNHEY and SVGAGI. As DNA, the CDR3 is TGTGCCAGCAGTTACCGCGCCGGTGGCGTCGAGCAGTACGTC. Protein sequence: CASSYRAGGVEQYV.

The V call is TRBV28, the J call TRBJ2-2; D is possibly TRBD1 (6 bases). Trimming took 5 bases from V and 4 from J, leaving 11 bases between them. CDR1 MDHEN and CDR2 SYDVKM come from the germline V gene. This CDR3 region has 14 residues. The CDR3 DNA is TGTGCCAGCAGTGAACAGGGACCCACCGGGGAGCTGTTTTTT. Amino acid sequence: CASSEQGPTGELFF.